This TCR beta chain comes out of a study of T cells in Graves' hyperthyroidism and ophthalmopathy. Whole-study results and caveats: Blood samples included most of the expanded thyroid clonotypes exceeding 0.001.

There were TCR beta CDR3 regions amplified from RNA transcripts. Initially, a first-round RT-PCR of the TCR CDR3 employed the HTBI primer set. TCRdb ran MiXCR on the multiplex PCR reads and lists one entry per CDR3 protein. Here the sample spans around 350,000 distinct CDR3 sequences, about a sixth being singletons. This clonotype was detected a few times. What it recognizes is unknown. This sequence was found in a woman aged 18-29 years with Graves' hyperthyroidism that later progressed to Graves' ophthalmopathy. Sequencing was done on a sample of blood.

The CDR3 spells CASSSLVSGSRKETQYF. CDR3 sequence (DNA): TGTGCCAGTAGTTCTCTGGTCAGCGGGAGCCGGAAAGAGACCCAGTACTTC. V gene TRBV19 combines with J gene TRBJ2-5; 8 bases agree with TRBD2. CDR3 length: 17 amino acids. The germline gives CDR1 LNHDA, CDR2 SQIVND (reference sequence). V lost 5 bases and J lost 3; bases outside the gene matches: 14.